This entry concerns a single T cell receptor beta chain. The protocol was immunoSEQ multiplex PCR, while the TCRdb copy is restricted to in-frame clones and leaves out a portion. The table records more than 140,000 clones, around 91% of them present only once. This specimen belongs to a study of T cell responses to AZD1222 COVID-19 vaccine. V shed 1 base and J shed 2 bases, with 5 bases lying between them. CDR1 is MNHEY, CDR2 SMNVEV, per germline (reference sequence). CDR3 size: 13 residues. The chain carries TRBV27 and TRBJ1-1; unclear D gene. This receptor was taken from an adult in good health. Sequences were derived from peripheral blood, sampled on day 0 of AZD1222 vaccination. DNA for the CDR3: TGTGCCAGCAGTTTATTGCCCAACACTGAAGCTTTCTTT. It encodes CASSLLPNTEAFF.